This entry describes one TCR beta chain. The data were taken from a study of technical replicates of blood from several donors. With 1 base removed from V and 8 bases from J, the gap between germline ends came to 15 bases. The CDR3 sequence is 15 residues long. CDR1 is MNHEY and CDR2 is SMNVEV in the germline V gene (reference sequence). Some clones are missing from TCRdb's copy, which holds only in-frame ones; the method was immunoSEQ multiplex PCR. Among 60,000 to 85,000 clones listed, approximately 94% were seen once. The TCR originated in a human donor in good health. This chain connects TRBV27 to TRBJ2-1; a weak D match, TRBD1 (6 bases). The sequencing input was T cells isolated from PBMCs. CDR3 in amino acids: CASSLYQGLRDEQFF. CDR3 coding DNA: TGTGCCAGCAGTTTATATCAGGGGCTCAGGGATGAGCAGTTCTTC.